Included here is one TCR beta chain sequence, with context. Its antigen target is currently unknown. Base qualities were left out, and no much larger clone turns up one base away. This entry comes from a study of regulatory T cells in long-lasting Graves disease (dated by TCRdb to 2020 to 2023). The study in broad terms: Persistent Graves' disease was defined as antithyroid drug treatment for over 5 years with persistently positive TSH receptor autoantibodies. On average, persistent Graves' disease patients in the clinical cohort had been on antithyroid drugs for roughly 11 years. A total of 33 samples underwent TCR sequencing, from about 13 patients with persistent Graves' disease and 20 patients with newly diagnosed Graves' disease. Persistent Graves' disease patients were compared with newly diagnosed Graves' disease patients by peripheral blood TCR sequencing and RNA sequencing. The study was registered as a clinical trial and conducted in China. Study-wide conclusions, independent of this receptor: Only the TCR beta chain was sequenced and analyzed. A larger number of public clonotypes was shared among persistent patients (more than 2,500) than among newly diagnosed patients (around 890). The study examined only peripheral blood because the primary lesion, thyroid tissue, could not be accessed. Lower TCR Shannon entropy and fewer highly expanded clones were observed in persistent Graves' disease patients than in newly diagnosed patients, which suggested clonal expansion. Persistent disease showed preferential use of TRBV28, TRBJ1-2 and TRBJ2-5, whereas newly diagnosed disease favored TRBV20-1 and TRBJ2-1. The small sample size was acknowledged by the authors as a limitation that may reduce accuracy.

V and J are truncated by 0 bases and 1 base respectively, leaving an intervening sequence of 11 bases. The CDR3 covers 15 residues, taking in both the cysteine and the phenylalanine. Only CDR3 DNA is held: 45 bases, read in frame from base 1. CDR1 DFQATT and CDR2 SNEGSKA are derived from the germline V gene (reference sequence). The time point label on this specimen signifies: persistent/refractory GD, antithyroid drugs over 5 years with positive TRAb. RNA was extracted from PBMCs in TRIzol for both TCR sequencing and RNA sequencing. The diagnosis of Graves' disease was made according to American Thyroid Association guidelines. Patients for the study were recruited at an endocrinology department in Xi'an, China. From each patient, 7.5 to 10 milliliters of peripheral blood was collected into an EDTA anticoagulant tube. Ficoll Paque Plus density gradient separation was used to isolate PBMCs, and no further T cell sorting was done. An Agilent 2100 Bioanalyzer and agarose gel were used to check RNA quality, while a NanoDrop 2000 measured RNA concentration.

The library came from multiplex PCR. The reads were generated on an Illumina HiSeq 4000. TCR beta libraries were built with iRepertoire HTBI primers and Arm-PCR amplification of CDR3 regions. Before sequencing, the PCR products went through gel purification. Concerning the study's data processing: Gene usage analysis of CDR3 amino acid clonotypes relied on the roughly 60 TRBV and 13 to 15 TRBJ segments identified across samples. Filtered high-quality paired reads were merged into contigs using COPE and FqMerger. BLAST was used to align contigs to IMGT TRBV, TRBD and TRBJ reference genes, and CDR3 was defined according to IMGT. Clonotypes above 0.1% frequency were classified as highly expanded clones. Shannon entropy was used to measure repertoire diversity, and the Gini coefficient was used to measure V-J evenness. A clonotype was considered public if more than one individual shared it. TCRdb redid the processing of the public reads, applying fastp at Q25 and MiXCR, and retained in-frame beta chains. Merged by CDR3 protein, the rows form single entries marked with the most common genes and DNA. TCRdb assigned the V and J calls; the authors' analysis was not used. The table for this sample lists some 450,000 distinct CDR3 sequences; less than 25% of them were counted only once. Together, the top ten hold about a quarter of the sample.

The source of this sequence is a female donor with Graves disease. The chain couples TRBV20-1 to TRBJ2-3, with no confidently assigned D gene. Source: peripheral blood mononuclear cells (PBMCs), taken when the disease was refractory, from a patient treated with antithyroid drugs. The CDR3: CSARDLRFGTDTQYF. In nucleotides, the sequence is TGCAGTGCTAGAGATCTCAGGTTTGGCACAGATACGCAGTATTTT.